The clone carrying this T cell receptor (beta chain) was seen at least ten times. HTBI primers from iRepertoire and Arm-PCR of CDR3 regions yielded the TCR beta libraries. TCRdb itself ran the multiplex PCR reads through MiXCR, one entry per CDR3 protein. The sample carries roughly 530,000 distinct CDR3 sequences, about 16% recorded once. Time point described: newly diagnosed GD, antithyroid drugs for less than 3 months. Making the TCR library involved RNA that had been extracted from PBMCs. These data come from a study of regulatory T cells in long-lasting Graves disease. The CDR3 is 15 amino acids. V dropped 6 bases and J dropped 5 bases, with 19 bases sitting between them. The V gene's germline CDR1 is SNHLY and CDR2 FYNNEI. These data also formed part of another study, on T cells in Graves' hyperthyroidism and ophthalmopathy.

V is TRBV2 and J is TRBJ1-1; perhaps TRBD1 as D (5 bases). Sequenced material: peripheral blood mononuclear cells (PBMCs), taken at new diagnosis, from a patient treated with antithyroid drugs. The sequence was obtained from a woman aged 35 to 60 with Graves disease. The CDR3 DNA reads TGTGCCAGCAGCCTGGACATTCGGGAGTGGACTGAAGCTTTCTTT. Translated, it gives CASSLDIREWTEAFF. The full variable domain, rest sourced from reference TRBV2 and TRBJ1-1, is EPEVTQTPSHQVTQMGQEVILRCVPISNHLYFYWYRQILGQKVEFLVSFYNNEISEKSEIFDDQFSVERPDGSNFTLKIRSTKLEDSAMYFCASSLDIREWTEAFFGQGTRLTVV.